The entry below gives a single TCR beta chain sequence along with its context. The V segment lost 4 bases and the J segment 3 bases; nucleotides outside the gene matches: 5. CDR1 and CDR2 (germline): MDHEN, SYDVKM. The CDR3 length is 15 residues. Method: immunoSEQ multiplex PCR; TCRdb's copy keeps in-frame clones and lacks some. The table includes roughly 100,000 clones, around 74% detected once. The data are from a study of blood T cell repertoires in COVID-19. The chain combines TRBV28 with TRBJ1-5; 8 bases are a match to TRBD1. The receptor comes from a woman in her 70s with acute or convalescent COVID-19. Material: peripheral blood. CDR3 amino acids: CASSSRTGFNQPQHF. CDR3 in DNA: TGTGCCAGCAGTTCCCGGACAGGGTTCAATCAGCCCCAGCATTTT.